Below are 27 T cell receptor beta chains sequenced from a single sample in a study of blood T cell repertoires in COVID-19. Data came from immunoSEQ multiplex PCR; TCRdb stores just in-frame clones and leaves some out. This table has more than 200,000 clones, 75% to 90% appearing once. Sequenced input: PBMCs or T cells enriched from blood (not recorded which). These receptors were obtained from a woman in her twenties or thirties with acute COVID-19.

This clone was recorded once. The rearrangement links TRBV10-3 to TRBJ1-5; 7 nucleotides agree with TRBD1. This CDR3 has 15 amino acids. The germline V gene encodes CDR1 ENHRY and CDR2 SYGVKD. J was trimmed by 3 bases and V by 6 bases; bases with no gene match: 8. CDR3 in DNA: TGTGCCATCAGGGCTGGACAGGACCACAATCAGCCCCAGCATTTT. This gives the protein CAIRAGQDHNQPQHF.

The chain joins TRBV6-6 to TRBJ2-1; 11 bases are shared with TRBD2. The CDR3 loop spans 18 amino acids. V shed 5 bases and J 6 bases; nucleotides not matched to a gene: 15. Germline V gene sequence: CDR1 MNHNY, CDR2 SVGAGI (reference sequence). In DNA form, the CDR3 reads TGTGCCAGCAGTCCGGGCGGTCTAGCGGGGGGCCTTAGCAATGAGCAGTTCTTC. This encodes CASSPGGLAGGLSNEQFF.

The chain employs TRBV4-1 and TRBJ1-6; TRBD1 matches 7 bases. Looked up from germline, CDR1 is MGHRA and CDR2 is YSYEKL. J gave up 9 bases and V 0 bases, and 2 bases lay outside the gene matches. This CDR3 contains 14 residues. This CDR3 reads CASSQEQGRSPLHF. In DNA, the CDR3 is TGCGCCAGCAGCCAAGAACAGGGGCGTTCACCCCTCCACTTT.

The chain links TRBV6-5 to TRBJ1-5; D is perhaps TRBD1 (5 bases). V lost 6 bases and J lost 6, with 18 bases in between. This CDR3 has 15 amino acids. The germline V gene has CDR1 MNHEY and CDR2 SVGAGI. CDR3 nucleotide sequence: TGTGCCAGCAGCGATGGGGCAACAAGGGGTCAGCCCCAGCATTTT. Translated, it gives CASSDGATRGQPQHF.

The chain recombines TRBV12-3 or TRBV12-4 with TRBJ2-1; perhaps TRBD2 as D (5 bases). This CDR3 spans 13 amino acids. V was pared by 3 bases and J by 6 bases, with 9 bases between. DNA of the CDR3: TGTGCCAGCAGTTTCGGGGAGCCCAATGAGCAGTTCTTC. Translated: CASSFGEPNEQFF.

The chain employs TRBV5-4 and TRBJ2-2; 8 bases map to TRBD1. Unmatched junction bases numbered 6, after V lost 4 bases and J lost 7 bases. This CDR3 spans 14 amino acids. CDR1 and CDR2 from the germline V gene are SGHNT and YYREEE (reference sequence). For the CDR3, the DNA is TGTGCCAGCAGCGCCAAGACAGGGGTCGGGGAGCTGTTTTTT. As protein: CASSAKTGVGELFF.

This chain uses TRBV9 with TRBJ2-6, with a possible D match to TRBD1 (6 bases). Looked up from germline, CDR1 is SGDLS and CDR2 is YYNGEE. With 5 bases removed from V and 1 base from J, the gap between germline ends came to 16 bases. The length of the CDR3 is 17 residues. The CDR3, as DNA: TGTGCCAGCAGAGGGACATTAGACGGGTCTGGGGCCAACGTCCTGACTTTC. This translates into CASRGTLDGSGANVLTF.

The sample holds a few counts of this clone. The chain is built from TRBV7-8 and TRBJ2-3, with 8 nucleotides matching TRBD2. V shed 6 bases and J 6 bases; nucleotides not matched to a gene: 8. The CDR3 runs 14 residues. Per germline, CDR1 SGHVS and CDR2 FQNEAQ. The CDR3 here is CASRSAGDVDTQYF. The CDR3 DNA is TGTGCCAGCAGATCAGCGGGAGACGTCGATACGCAGTATTTT.

The rearrangement joins TRBV7-2 to TRBJ2-6; 9 bases line up with TRBD1. The CDR3 contains 14 residues. Germline V CDR1 and CDR2: SGHTA, FQGNSA. V dropped 10 bases and J dropped 3; count of bases not matched to a gene: 4. The CDR3 region is CATHRGRGANVLTF. Here the CDR3 DNA reads TGTGCCACCCACAGGGGGCGTGGGGCCAACGTCCTGACTTTC. Full variable domain (missing parts from reference TRBV7-2 and TRBJ2-6): GAGVSQSPSNKVTEKGKDVELRCDPISGHTALYWYRQSLGQGLEFLIYFQGNSAPDKSGLPSDRFSAERTGGSVSTLTIQRTQQEDSAVYLCATHRGRGANVLTFGAGSRLTVL.

The chain joins TRBV3-1 (or the pseudogene TRBV3-2) to TRBJ2-2; 7 bases map to TRBD2. J gave up 3 bases and V 5 bases, and 3 bases lay outside the gene matches. CDR1 is LGHDT and CDR2 is YNNKEL in the germline V gene (reference sequence). The CDR3 sequence is 14 residues long. This chain's CDR3 is CASSWGGDTGELFF. The CDR3 DNA sequence: TGTGCCAGCAGCTGGGGAGGGGACACCGGGGAGCTGTTTTTT.

The V call is TRBV24-1, the J call TRBJ1-6; D is unclear. CDR3 size: 16 residues. Germline loops: CDR1 KGHDR, CDR2 SFDVKD. V was shortened by 9 bases and J by 0 bases, with 14 bases between the two germline ends. The CDR3 region is CATSTGRSSYNSPLHF. CDR3 nucleotides: TGTGCCACCTCCACGGGAAGGAGCTCCTATAATTCACCCCTCCACTTT.

The table lists this clone with a few counts. The V gene is TRBV28, the J gene TRBJ1-1; D is perhaps TRBD1 (5 bases). V was cut by 6 bases and J by 4 bases, with 18 bases left in between. This CDR3 has 15 amino acids. From germline, CDR1 is MDHEN and CDR2 SYDVKM. The CDR3 DNA is TGTGCCAGCAGCCCAACGACAGCTACCTCCACTGAAGCTTTCTTT. This encodes CASSPTTATSTEAFF.

The chain employs TRBV6-5 and TRBJ1-5; a possible D gene is TRBD1 (5 bases). Germline lookup yields CDR1 MNHEY and CDR2 SVGAGI. The V gene lost 5 bases and the J gene lost 3 bases, with 14 bases spanning the gap. The CDR3 is 15 residues long. Here the CDR3 DNA reads TGTGCCAGCAGTCCCACAGGAGTGTTCAATCAGCCCCAGCATTTT. Its protein is CASSPTGVFNQPQHF.

The J gene is TRBJ1-6, the V gene TRBV12-5; D remains ambiguous. This CDR3 comprises 14 residues. Deletions cut 6 bases from V and 7 bases from J, with 13 bases between. The germline V gene has CDR1 LGHNT and CDR2 FRNRAP. CDR3 residues: CASGIDFSNSPLHF. In DNA form, the CDR3 reads TGTGCTAGTGGAATCGACTTTTCGAATTCACCCCTCCACTTT.

CDR3 amino acids: CSASLGQGPYEQYF. In nucleotides, the CDR3 is TGCAGTGCTAGTCTGGGACAGGGACCTTACGAGCAGTACTTC. V usage is TRBV20-1 and J usage is TRBJ2-7, with 9 bases matching TRBD1. This CDR3 is 14 amino acids long. Trimming removed 3 bases from V and 4 bases from J; junction bases left unmatched: 7. From germline, CDR1 is DFQATT and CDR2 SNEGSKA (reference sequence).

The V and J genes are TRBV2 and TRBJ1-3, with D perhaps TRBD1 (6 bases). CDR3 length equals 14 residues. V shed 10 bases and J shed 0 bases, with 13 bases lying between them. The germline V gene encodes CDR1 SNHLY and CDR2 FYNNEI. The CDR3 reads CATTQGHSGNTIYF. The CDR3 DNA is TGTGCCACCACTCAGGGGCACTCTGGAAACACCATATATTTT. Full variable domain (remainder filled in from reference TRBV2 and TRBJ1-3): EPEVTQTPSHQVTQMGQEVILRCVPISNHLYFYWYRQILGQKVEFLVSFYNNEISEKSEIFDDQFSVERPDGSNFTLKIRSTKLEDSAMYFCATTQGHSGNTIYFGEGSWLTVV.

This clone was counted between two and nine times. CDR3 nucleotides: TGTGCCAGCAATTTAGGACAGGGGAACGAGCAGTACTTC. This gives the protein CASNLGQGNEQYF. The chain uses TRBV6-5 and TRBJ2-7; 9 bases match TRBD1. This CDR3 comprises 13 residues. Germline CDR1 and CDR2: MNHEY and SVGAGI. Trimming removed 7 bases from V and 5 bases from J; junction bases left unmatched: 6.

This clone was recorded only once. V is TRBV2 and J is TRBJ1-4; TRBD1 matches at 7 bases. Germline lookup yields CDR1 SNHLY and CDR2 FYNNEI. The junction had 4 bases not matched to a gene; V was cut back by 7 bases and J by 5 bases. The CDR3 sequence is 13 residues long. CDR3 residues: CASKMGQNEKLFF. The DNA of the CDR3 is TGTGCCAGCAAGATGGGACAGAATGAAAAACTGTTTTTT. Filled out from reference TRBV2 and TRBJ1-4, the complete variable domain reads EPEVTQTPSHQVTQMGQEVILRCVPISNHLYFYWYRQILGQKVEFLVSFYNNEISEKSEIFDDQFSVERPDGSNFTLKIRSTKLEDSAMYFCASKMGQNEKLFFGSGTQLSVL.

The chain uses TRBV5-1 and TRBJ1-4; 7 bases fit TRBD1. Trimming cost V 4 bases and J 4 bases; bases outside gene matches: 7. The V gene's germline CDR1 is SGHRS and CDR2 YFSETQ. The CDR3 has 15 residues. CDR3 sequence: CASSRAGTVNEKLFF. CDR3 DNA sequence: TGCGCCAGCAGCCGTGCCGGGACAGTTAATGAAAAACTGTTTTTT.

The chain uses TRBV6-2 or TRBV6-3 and TRBJ1-2, with D uncertain. Germline V gives CDR1 MNHEY, CDR2 SVGEGT. The germline V and J ends were trimmed by 1 base and 8 bases, with 17 bases remaining between them. The CDR3 runs 15 residues. CDR3 in amino acids: CASSYLAAGRGGYTF. In DNA, the CDR3 is TGTGCCAGCAGTTACTTAGCCGCGGGCCGGGGAGGCTACACCTTC.

CDR3 in DNA: TGCAGCGTTGAAGTGGCTAGCGGGGGTTTCGGGGAGCTGTTTTTT. It translates to CSVEVASGGFGELFF. The V call is TRBV29-1, the J call TRBJ2-2; 10 nucleotides agree with TRBD2. CDR1 is SQVTM and CDR2 is ANQGSEA in the germline V gene. The V and J ends lost 1 base and 7 bases, in that order; junction bases with no gene match: 6. The CDR3 spans 15 residues.

This chain joins TRBV11-2 and TRBJ2-2, with 8 bases matching TRBD1. CDR1 SGHAT and CDR2 FQNNGV come from the germline V gene. V shed 1 base, J shed 7 bases, and the junction held 11 bases outside the gene matches. The CDR3 totals 17 residues. The CDR3 nucleotides read TGTGCCAGCAGCTTAGTGGGATACCAGGGGGCCGGCGGGGAGCTGTTTTTT. This gives the protein CASSLVGYQGAGGELFF.

The chain has TRBV6-5 and TRBJ2-1; 12 nucleotides match TRBD2. The CDR3 consists of 15 residues. Germline V gives CDR1 MNHEY, CDR2 SVGAGI. The ends lost 6 bases at V and 7 bases at J; junction bases unmatched: 7. The CDR3 bases are TGTGCCAGCAGCTGGACTAGCGGGATGGGGAATGAGCAGTTCTTC. The encoded protein is CASSWTSGMGNEQFF.

Only one count was recorded for this clone. This rearrangement joins TRBV27 to TRBJ1-2; D remains unclear. V shed 1 base and J shed 7 bases, with 10 bases lying between them. Germline values: CDR1 MNHEY, CDR2 SMNVEV (reference sequence). This CDR3 is 13 amino acids long. The CDR3: CASSLFPRGGYTF. CDR3 DNA sequence: TGTGCCAGCAGTTTATTCCCCCGAGGTGGCTACACCTTC.

This chain connects TRBV12-3 or TRBV12-4 to TRBJ1-2; D unclear. CDR3 length: 11 residues. Trimming cost V 8 bases and J 6 bases, with 10 bases left between them. The CDR3 sequence is CASLTGNGYTF. The CDR3 DNA sequence: TGTGCCAGCCTAACGGGTAATGGCTACACCTTC.

CDR3 protein: CASKIFPSGGANADTQYF. CDR3 DNA: TGTGCCAGCAAAATCTTTCCTAGCGGGGGGGCTAATGCAGATACGCAGTATTTT. This chain links TRBV2 with TRBJ2-3, with TRBD2 matching 12 bases. The V and J ends lost 7 bases and 4 bases, in that order; junction bases with no gene match: 15. The CDR3 consists of 18 residues. In germline, CDR1 is SNHLY, CDR2 FYNNEI.

This chain joins TRBV6-5 and TRBJ1-1; 7 nucleotides align to TRBD1. V lost 7 bases to trimming and J lost 1 base; unmatched junction nucleotides: 6. Germline V gene data show CDR1 as MNHEY and CDR2 as SVGAGI. This CDR3 has 14 amino acids. CDR3 nucleotides: TGTGCCAGCAAACCTCACAGGGGGAACACTGAAGCTTTCTTT. Its translation: CASKPHRGNTEAFF.